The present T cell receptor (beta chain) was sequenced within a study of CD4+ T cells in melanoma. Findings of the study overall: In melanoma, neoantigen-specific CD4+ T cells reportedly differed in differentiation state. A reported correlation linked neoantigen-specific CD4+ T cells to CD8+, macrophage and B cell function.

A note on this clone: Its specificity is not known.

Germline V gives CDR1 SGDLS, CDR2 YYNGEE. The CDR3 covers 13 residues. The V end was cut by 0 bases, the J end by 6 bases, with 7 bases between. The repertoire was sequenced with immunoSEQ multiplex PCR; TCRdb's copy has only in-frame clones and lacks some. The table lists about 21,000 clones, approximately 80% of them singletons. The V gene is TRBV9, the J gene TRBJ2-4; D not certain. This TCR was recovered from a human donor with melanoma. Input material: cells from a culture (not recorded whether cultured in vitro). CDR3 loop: CASSVGPPNIQYF. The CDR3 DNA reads TGTGCCAGCAGCGTAGGGCCACCAAACATTCAGTACTTC.